This T cell receptor beta chain is from a study of identical twins. This clonotype was detected many times. TCRdb itself ran the 5' RACE reads through MiXCR, one entry per CDR3 protein. Found here are under 900,000 distinct CDR3 sequences, approximately 18% of them singletons; the top ten hold about 12%. With 4 bases clipped from V and 2 bases from J, the junction kept 3 bases outside the gene matches. The V gene's germline CDR1 is MNHEY and CDR2 SVGAGI. The CDR3 totals 14 residues. These data were likewise used in another study, on T cells expressing NK-cell markers. That investigation notes: Restricting sorting to alpha-beta TCR T cells was achieved in several experiments by an anti-gamma-delta TCR antibody. Of the CD8+ T cells in about 6 donors, roughly 1.0-7.0% belonged to dominant NKG2C+ clonotypes.

The rearrangement uses TRBV6-5 and TRBJ2-7, with 9 bases that match TRBD1. This TCR came from a woman younger than 35 in good health. Sequenced material: PBMCs. CDR3 residues: CASSLDRGPYEQYF. The CDR3 DNA follows: TGTGCCAGCAGTTTGGACAGGGGCCCCTACGAGCAGTACTTC.